This TCR beta chain was identified during a study of blood T cell repertoires in COVID-19. Study overall: The samples span acute and convalescent COVID-19 from the United States, Italy and Spain. T cells, B-cell-depleted T cells, or PBMCs supplied cDNA or gDNA.

Per the original data handling: Nucleated cell counts were estimated from reference gene primer amplification. TCRdb's copy holds only in-frame clones and misses some; the assay was immunoSEQ multiplex PCR. That table supplies the V and J calls and clone size; D and trimming were determined from the DNA. Of roughly 200,000 clones listed, approximately 91% were seen once; the top ten hold under 2%. The germline gives CDR1 WNHNN, CDR2 SYGVQD (reference sequence). Unmatched junction bases numbered 10, after V lost 5 bases and J lost 2 bases. The CDR3 contains 17 residues. Sequencing was done on a sample of peripheral blood. This receptor was identified in a young man with active or convalescent COVID-19. The chain uses TRBV10-1 and TRBJ2-5; TRBD2 matches at 11 bases. The CDR3 nucleotides read TGCGCCAGCAGTACTAGCGGGAGTACAGCCCCTCAAGAGACCCAGTACTTC. As protein: CASSTSGSTAPQETQYF.